This T cell receptor beta chain comes out of a study of radiotherapy plus CTLA-4 blockade in lung cancer. Study-wide results and caveats: Clones derived from tumor TCRs expanded in blood after radiotherapy plus ipilimumab.

The V end lost 7 bases, the J end lost 7 bases, and 17 bases lay between the germline ends. Looked up from germline, CDR1 is LNHDA and CDR2 is SQIVND (reference sequence). This CDR3 contains 14 residues. About this clone itself: Its specificity is not known.

The repertoire was sequenced with immunoSEQ multiplex PCR; TCRdb's copy has only in-frame clones and lacks some. The data show some 50,000 clones, roughly three quarters seen once. The TCR sequence derives from a human donor with non-small cell lung cancer who had stable disease on radiotherapy plus ipilimumab. The chain employs TRBV19 and TRBJ2-1, with D perhaps assigned TRBD1 or TRBD2 (5 bases each). Here the sequenced sample was peripheral blood, taken from a patient treated with radiotherapy plus ipilimumab. CDR3 region: CASIRDRGSNEQFF. CDR3 nucleotides: TGTGCCAGTATCCGGGATCGGGGCTCTAATGAGCAGTTCTTC.